This T cell receptor beta chain was observed in a study of blood T cell repertoires in COVID-19. On the study more broadly: Sample material is recorded as cDNA or gDNA derived from T cells, B-cell-depleted T cells, or PBMCs.

Trimming took 7 bases from V and 8 from J, leaving 10 bases between them. The CDR3 extends over 11 amino acids. Germline values: CDR1 SNHLY, CDR2 FYNNEI. Data came from immunoSEQ multiplex PCR; TCRdb stores just in-frame clones and leaves some out. The table has over 90,000 clones, roughly 79% seen once. The sequencing sample was made of peripheral blood. This TCR came from a man of 80 years or more with COVID-19, enrolled during active disease. The chain uses TRBV2 and TRBJ2-3; a possible D gene is TRBD2 (6 bases). CDR3 amino acids: CASKVEGTQYF. For the CDR3, the DNA is TGTGCCAGCAAGGTGGAGGGTACGCAGTATTTT.